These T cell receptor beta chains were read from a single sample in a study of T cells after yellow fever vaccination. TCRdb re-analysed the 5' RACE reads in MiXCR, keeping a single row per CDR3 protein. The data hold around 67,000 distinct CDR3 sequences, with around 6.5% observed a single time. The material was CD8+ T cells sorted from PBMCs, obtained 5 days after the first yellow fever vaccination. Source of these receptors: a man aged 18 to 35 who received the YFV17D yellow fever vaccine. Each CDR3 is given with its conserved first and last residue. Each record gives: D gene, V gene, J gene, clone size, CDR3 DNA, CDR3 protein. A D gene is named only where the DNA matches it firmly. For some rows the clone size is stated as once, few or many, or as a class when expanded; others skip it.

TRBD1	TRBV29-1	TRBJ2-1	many	TGCAGCGTGCTGGGTCACAGGGGGGACTACAATGAGCAGTTCTTC	CSVLGHRGDYNEQFF
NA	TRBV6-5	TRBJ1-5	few	TGTGCCAGCTGGGGGGGGGCGTATCAGCCCCAGCATTTT	CASWGGAYQPQHF
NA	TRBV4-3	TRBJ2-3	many	TGCGCCAGCAGCCAATGGTTCGGGGTAGCAGAGGGGGAGGGCACAGATACGCAGTATTTT	CASSQWFGVAEGEGTDTQYF
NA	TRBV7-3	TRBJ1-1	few	TGTGCCAGCAGCTTAACGGGATTGACTGAAGCTTTCTTT	CASSLTGLTEAFF
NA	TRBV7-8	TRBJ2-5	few	TGTGCCAGCAGCTTAGCGCGGGTGGGGGCTCAGGGGCCAGAGACCCAGTACTTC	CASSLARVGAQGPETQYF
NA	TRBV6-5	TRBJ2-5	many	TGTGCCAGCAGTTACTCGGGCCTGCAGGGGGAGACCCAGTACTTC	CASSYSGLQGETQYF
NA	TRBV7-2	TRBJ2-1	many	TGTGCCAGCAGGTCCCCATCCAATGAGCAGTTCTTC	CASRSPSNEQFF
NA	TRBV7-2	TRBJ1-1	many	TGTGCCAGCAGCTTAGATGAGACTGAAGCTTTCTTT	CASSLDETEAFF
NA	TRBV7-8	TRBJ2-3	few	TGTGCCAGCAGCTTACTCAGCGGCCCAACAGATACGCAGTATTTT	CASSLLSGPTDTQYF
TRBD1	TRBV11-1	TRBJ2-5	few	TGTGCCAGCAGCCCGGGACAGGAAAGGGCTCTGTACCAAGAGACCCAGTACTTC	CASSPGQERALYQETQYF
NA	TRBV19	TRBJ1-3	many	TGTGCCAGTAGCGTTGGCTCTGGAAACACCATATATTTT	CASSVGSGNTIYF
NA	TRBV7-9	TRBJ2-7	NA	TGTGCCAGCAGCTCCACAGGGCGCCCCTACGAGCAGTACTTC	CASSSTGRPYEQYF
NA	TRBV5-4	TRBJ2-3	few	TGTGCCAGCAGTGGAGAACCAGAGTATAATACGCAGTATTTT	CASSGEPEYNTQYF
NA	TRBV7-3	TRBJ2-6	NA	TGTGCCAGCAGCTTAGTACGTGATGATATGAGCTCTGGGGCCAACGTCCTGACTTTC	CASSLVRDDMSSGANVLTF
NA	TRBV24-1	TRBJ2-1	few	TGTGCCACCAGTGTTCCTAGCGTCAGCTCCTACAATGAGCAGTTCTTC	CATSVPSVSSYNEQFF
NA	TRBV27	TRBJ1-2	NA	TGTGCCAGCAGCCCGGACAGCCCTATTGGCTACACCTTC	CASSPDSPIGYTF
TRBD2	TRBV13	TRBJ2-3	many	TGTGCCAGCAGCTGGGGACTAGCGGTGAATACGCAGTATTTT	CASSWGLAVNTQYF
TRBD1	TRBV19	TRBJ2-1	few	TGTGCCAGTAGTATGACAGGGGTGGCAAATGAGCAGTTCTTC	CASSMTGVANEQFF
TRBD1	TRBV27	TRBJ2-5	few	TGTGCCAGCAGAATTGCGGACAGGGGCAGGGGAGAGACCCAGTACTTC	CASRIADRGRGETQYF
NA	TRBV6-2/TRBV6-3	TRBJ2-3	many	TGTGCCAGCAGTTCCAAAAGCACAGATACGCAGTATTTT	CASSSKSTDTQYF
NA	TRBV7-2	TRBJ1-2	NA	TGTGCCAGCAGCCCCCAGGGGCAGGGCTTCGGTGGCTACACCTTC	CASSPQGQGFGGYTF
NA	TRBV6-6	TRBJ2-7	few	TGTGCCAGCAGCTACAGGGTCTACGAGCAGTACTTC	CASSYRVYEQYF
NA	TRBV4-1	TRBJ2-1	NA	TGCGCCAGCAGCCAAGATAATGCGGGCTCCTACAATGAGCAGTTCTTC	CASSQDNAGSYNEQFF
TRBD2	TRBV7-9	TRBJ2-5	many	TGTGCCAGCAGCTTAGCCCCTGGGGGAGGGATACTGTACCAAGAGACCCAGTACTTC	CASSLAPGGGILYQETQYF
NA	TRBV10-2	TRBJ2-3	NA	TGCGCCAGCAGGACTGACGTCGCCTGTGATACGCAGTATTTT	CASRTDVACDTQYF
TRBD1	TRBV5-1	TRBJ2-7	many	TGCGCCAGCAGTAGGGGACAGGGAGGCTACGAGCAGTACTTC	CASSRGQGGYEQYF
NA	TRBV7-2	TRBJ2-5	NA	TGTGCCAGCACCCTTACCGAGAGGGGAAAGACCCAGTACTTC	CASTLTERGKTQYF
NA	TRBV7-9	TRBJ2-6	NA	TGTGCCAGCAGCCTCCCGATGCGGAACTCTGGGGCCAACGTCCTGACTTTC	CASSLPMRNSGANVLTF
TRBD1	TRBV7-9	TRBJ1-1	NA	TGTGCCAGCACAAACGTCCAGGGGGCGGGTACTGAAGCTTTCTTT	CASTNVQGAGTEAFF
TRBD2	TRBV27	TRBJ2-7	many	TGTGCCAGCAGTTTATTCTGGACTAGCGGGGGGAGTACCTACGAGCAGTACTTC	CASSLFWTSGGSTYEQYF
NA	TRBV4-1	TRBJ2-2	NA	TGCGCCAGCAGCCCGACTACCCATAGGGCCGGGGAGCTGTTTTTT	CASSPTTHRAGELFF
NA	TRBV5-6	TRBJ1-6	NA	TGTGCCAGCGGCCCCGGGGGTTCTCTAAGCTCCTATAATTCACCCCTCCACTTT	CASGPGGSLSSYNSPLHF
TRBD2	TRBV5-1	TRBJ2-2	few	TGCGCCAGCAGCCCCTACCGACTAGCGGGGCTCCTGGGGGACACCGGGGAGCTGTTTTTT	CASSPYRLAGLLGDTGELFF
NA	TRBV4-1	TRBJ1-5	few	TGCGCCAGCAATGAGGTATATAGCAATCAGCCCCAGCATTTT	CASNEVYSNQPQHF
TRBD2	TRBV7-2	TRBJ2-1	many	TGTGCCAGCAGCTCCCCCCGGTCCGGCGGGGGGTACAATGAGCAGTTCTTC	CASSSPRSGGGYNEQFF
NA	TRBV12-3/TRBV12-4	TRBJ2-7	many	TGTGCCAGCACCTCGTTACAGAGACCCTACGAGCAGTACTTC	CASTSLQRPYEQYF
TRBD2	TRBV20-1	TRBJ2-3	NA	TGCAGTGCTAGAGATCTGAGACTAGCGGGGGGACCAGATACGCAGTATTTT	CSARDLRLAGGPDTQYF
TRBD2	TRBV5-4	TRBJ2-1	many	TGTGCCAGCAGCTCACCGGGTCTAGCGGGCAATGAGCAGTTCTTC	CASSSPGLAGNEQFF
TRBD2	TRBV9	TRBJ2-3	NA	TGTGCCAGCAGCGCGAGCGGGGGGGGCACAGATACGCAGTATTTT	CASSASGGGTDTQYF
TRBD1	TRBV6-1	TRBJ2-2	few	TGTGCCAGCAGGTCCCCAGGGGGCCTTAACACCGGGGAGCTGTTTTTT	CASRSPGGLNTGELFF
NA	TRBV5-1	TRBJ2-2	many	TGCGCCAGCAGCTGGGGCCTGAGCGGGTACACCGGGGAGCTGTTTTTT	CASSWGLSGYTGELFF
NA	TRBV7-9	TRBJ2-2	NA	TGTGCCAGCAGCTTCCAGGCGGCAGGCCGGGAGCTGTTTTTT	CASSFQAAGRELFF
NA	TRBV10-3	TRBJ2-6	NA	TGTGCCATCAGTTTAGGTCCTGCCTTCTCTGGGGCCAACGTCCTGACTTTC	CAISLGPAFSGANVLTF
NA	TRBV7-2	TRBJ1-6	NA	TGTGCCAGCAGCCGGACCGGCCGCTCCTATAATTCACCCCTCCACTTT	CASSRTGRSYNSPLHF
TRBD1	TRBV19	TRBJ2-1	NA	TGTGCCAGTAGTTTTGACAGGGACTCCTACAATGAGCAGTTCTTC	CASSFDRDSYNEQFF
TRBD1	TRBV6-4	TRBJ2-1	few	TGTGCCAGCAGTGCCGGCCGGGGGACAGGGTTCGCCTACAATGAGCAGTTCTTC	CASSAGRGTGFAYNEQFF
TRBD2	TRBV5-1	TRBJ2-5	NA	TGCGCCAGCAGCGCTGGACTAGCGGGGTATCAAGAGACCCAGTACTTC	CASSAGLAGYQETQYF
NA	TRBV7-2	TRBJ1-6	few	TGTGCCAGCAGCTTAAGGGGACGAGGGCAATCACCCCTCCACTTT	CASSLRGRGQSPLHF